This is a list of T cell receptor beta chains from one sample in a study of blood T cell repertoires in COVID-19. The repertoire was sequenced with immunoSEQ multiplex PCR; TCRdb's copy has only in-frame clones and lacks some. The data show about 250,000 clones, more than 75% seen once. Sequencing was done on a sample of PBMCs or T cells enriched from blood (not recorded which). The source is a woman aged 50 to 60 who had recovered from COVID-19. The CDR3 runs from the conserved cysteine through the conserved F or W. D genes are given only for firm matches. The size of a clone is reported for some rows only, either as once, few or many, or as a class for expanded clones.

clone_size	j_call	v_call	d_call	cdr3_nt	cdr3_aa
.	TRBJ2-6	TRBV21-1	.	TGTGCCAGCAAGGGACAGCCGACTGGGGCCAACGTCCTGACTTTC	CASKGQPTGANVLTF
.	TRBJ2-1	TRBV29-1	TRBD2	TGCAGCGTTGTTTCTAGCGGGAGGAGTAATGAGCAGTTCTTC	CSVVSSGRSNEQFF
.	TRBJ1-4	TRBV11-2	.	TGTGCCAGCAGCTTAGGGGTCGGGGGACTTAATGAAAAACTGTTTTTT	CASSLGVGGLNEKLFF
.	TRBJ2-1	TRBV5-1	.	TGCGCCAGCAGCTTGGCAAGCCTAGCAGACTACAATGAGCAGTTCTTC	CASSLASLADYNEQFF
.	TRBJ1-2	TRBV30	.	TGTGCCTGGGATGACAAGCACTGGGGCTACACCTTC	CAWDDKHWGYTF
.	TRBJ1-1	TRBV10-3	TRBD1	TGTGCCATCAGCCCGGGACAGCCTTCCGAAGCTTTCTTT	CAISPGQPSEAFF
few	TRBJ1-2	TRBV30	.	TGTGCCTGGAGCGCGGGGCGGCCGGGCTATGGCTACACCTTC	CAWSAGRPGYGYTF
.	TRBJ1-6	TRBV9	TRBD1	TGTGCCAGCAGCGTCTCCGGGACAGATAATTCACCCCTCCACTTT	CASSVSGTDNSPLHF
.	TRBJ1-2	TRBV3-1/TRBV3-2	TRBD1	TGTGCCAGCAGCCAAGGCCGCCGGACAGGGCGCTATGGCTACACCTTC	CASSQGRRTGRYGYTF
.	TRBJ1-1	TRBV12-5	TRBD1	TGTGCTAGTGGTTTGGACTCCCGACAGGGCAACACTGAAGCTTTCTTT	CASGLDSRQGNTEAFF
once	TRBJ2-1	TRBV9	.	TGTGCCAGCAGCGCAAGACTAGGCTCCTACAATGAGCAGTTCTTC	CASSARLGSYNEQFF
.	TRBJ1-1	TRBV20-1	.	TGCAGTGCTAGAGTAGAGGAAGCTTTCTTT	CSARVEEAFF
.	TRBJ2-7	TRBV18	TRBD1	TGTGCCAGCTCACGACAGGGGGCGGACTACGAGCAGTACTTC	CASSRQGADYEQYF
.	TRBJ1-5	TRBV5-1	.	TGCGCCAGCAGCTTGGCCGGGGGTACGCAGCCCCAGCATTTT	CASSLAGGTQPQHF
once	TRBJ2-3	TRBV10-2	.	TGCGCCAGCAGTGAGGGAAGGAGTGCACAAAATACGCAGTATTTT	CASSEGRSAQNTQYF
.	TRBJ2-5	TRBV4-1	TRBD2	TGCGCCAGCAGCCCCCGCAGCGCTAGCGGGAGGGCCGGGGAGACCCAGTACTTC	CASSPRSASGRAGETQYF
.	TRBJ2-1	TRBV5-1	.	TGCGCCAGCAGCCCAACAATCCCAAACAATGAGCAGTTCTTC	CASSPTIPNNEQFF
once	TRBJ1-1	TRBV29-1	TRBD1	TGCAGCGTCGATAGGGCAGGGGGCACTGAAGCTTTCTTT	CSVDRAGGTEAFF
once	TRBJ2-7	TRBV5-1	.	TGCGCCAGCAGCCCCGGAGACAGGACCACCTACGAGCAGTACTTC	CASSPGDRTTYEQYF
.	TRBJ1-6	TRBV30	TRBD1	TGTGCCTGGGTCGGAAGGGACACCTCCCAGGGGGATTCACCCCTCCACTTT	CAWVGRDTSQGDSPLHF
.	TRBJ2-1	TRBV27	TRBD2	TGTGCCAGCAGTTTAAGGACTAGCGGGTATAATGAGCAGTTCTTC	CASSLRTSGYNEQFF
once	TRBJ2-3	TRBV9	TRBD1	TGTGCCAGCAGCGTAGAAGGGCAGGGGGCAAATACGCAGTATTTT	CASSVEGQGANTQYF
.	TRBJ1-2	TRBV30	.	TGTGCCTGGAGTGTACCAGGCAGGGGATTGTGGGGCTACACCTTC	CAWSVPGRGLWGYTF
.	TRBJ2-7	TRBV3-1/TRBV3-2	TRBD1	TGTGCCAGCAGCCCCCCGGACAGGGACGAGCAGTACTTC	CASSPPDRDEQYF
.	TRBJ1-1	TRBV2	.	TGTGCCAGCAGTGAAGGGAGGACTGAAGCTTTCTTT	CASSEGRTEAFF
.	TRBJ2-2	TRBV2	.	TGTGCCAGCAGTGACGGTAGCGCCGGCGGGGAGCTGTTTTTT	CASSDGSAGGELFF
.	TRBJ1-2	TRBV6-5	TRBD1	TGTGCCAGCACCAGGGGGACAGGAGGGATCTATGGCTACACCTTC	CASTRGTGGIYGYTF
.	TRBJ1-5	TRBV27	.	TGTGCCAGCAGTTTAGTCCGGGGTAGCAATCAGCCCCAGCATTTT	CASSLVRGSNQPQHF
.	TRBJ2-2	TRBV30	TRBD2	TGTGCCTTTCGGCTAGCGGGAGGGTTCGGGGAGCTGTTTTTT	CAFRLAGGFGELFF
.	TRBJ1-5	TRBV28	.	TGTGCTATCGACAGGACGGATCAGCCCCAGCATTTT	CAIDRTDQPQHF
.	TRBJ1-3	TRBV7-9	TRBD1	TGTGCCAGCAGCATGGACAGGGTATCAGGAAACACCATATATTTT	CASSMDRVSGNTIYF
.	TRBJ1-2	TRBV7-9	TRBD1	TGTGCCAGCAGCCCCGATGTGGGACAGGGATACTATGGCTACACCTTC	CASSPDVGQGYYGYTF
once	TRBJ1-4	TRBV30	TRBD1	TGTGCCTGGAGCGTCAGGGGGCGGAGGGGAGAAAAACTGTTTTTT	CAWSVRGRRGEKLFF
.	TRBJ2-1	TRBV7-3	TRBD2	TGTGCCAGCAGCTCAAGTGGGGGACTAGCGGGAGGCATCCTGGTCTTC	CASSSSGGLAGGILVF
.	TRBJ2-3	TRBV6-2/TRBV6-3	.	TGTGCCAGCAGTCGGGGGGACATGAGCGGGGCCGGCACAGATACGCAGTATTTT	CASSRGDMSGAGTDTQYF
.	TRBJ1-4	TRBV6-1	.	TGTGCCAGCAGTGAAGGGGTGGGGCGGGAAAAACTGTTTTTT	CASSEGVGREKLFF
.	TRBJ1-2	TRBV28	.	TGTGCCAGCAGTTTGACAGCCTATGGCTACACCTTC	CASSLTAYGYTF
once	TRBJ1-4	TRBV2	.	TGTGCCAGCAGGGGCAGCCTTAATGAAAAACTGTTTTTT	CASRGSLNEKLFF
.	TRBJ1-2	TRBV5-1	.	TGCGCCAGCAGCTTTTCCATACAGGAGAACTATGGCTACACCTTC	CASSFSIQENYGYTF
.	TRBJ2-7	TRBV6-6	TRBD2	TGTGCCAGCAGTGGACTAGCGGGAAATTACGAGCAGTACTTC	CASSGLAGNYEQYF
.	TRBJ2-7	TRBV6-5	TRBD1	TGTGCCAGCAGTTTCCGGGACAGGCCCTACGAGCAGTACTTC	CASSFRDRPYEQYF
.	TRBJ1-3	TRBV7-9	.	TGTGCCAGCAGCTTCGGGGGACCGCTCTCTGGAAACACCATATATTTT	CASSFGGPLSGNTIYF